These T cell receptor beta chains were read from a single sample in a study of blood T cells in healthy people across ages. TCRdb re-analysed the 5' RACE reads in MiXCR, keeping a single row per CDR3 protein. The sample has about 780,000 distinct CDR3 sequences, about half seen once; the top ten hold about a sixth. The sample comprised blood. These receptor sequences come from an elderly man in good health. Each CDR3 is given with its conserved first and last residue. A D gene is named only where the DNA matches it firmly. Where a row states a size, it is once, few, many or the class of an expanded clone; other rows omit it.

TGCAGCGGAAGGACAGGCCAGGGCACTGAAGCTTTCTTT | CSGRTGQGTEAFF | TRBJ1-1 | TRBV29-1 | NA | TRBD1
TGTGCCAGCAGCAAGACGACAGGGACCGGGGGCTACACCTTC | CASSKTTGTGGYTF | TRBJ1-2 | TRBV14 | NA | TRBD1
TGTGCCAGCAGTGAACTAACGGGACTCATGCCCCGCTACGAGCAGTACTTC | CASSELTGLMPRYEQYF | TRBJ2-7 | TRBV6-1 | few | NA
TGTGCCAGCAGTTTCCTTGCCAGCCTTAACTATGGCTACACCTTC | CASSFLASLNYGYTF | TRBJ1-2 | TRBV12-3/TRBV12-4 | many | NA
TGCAGCGTTGTTGGGACAGGGGTCTACGAGCAGTACTTC | CSVVGTGVYEQYF | TRBJ2-7 | TRBV29-1 | NA | TRBD1
TGTGCCAGCAGCTTAGGTCAAGGGGGACCGTCCAGCCATGAGCAGTTCTTC | CASSLGQGGPSSHEQFF | TRBJ2-1 | TRBV7-9 | few | NA
TGCAGTGCTAGGGAAATGAGAGGGGGCTCTGGAAACACCATATATTTT | CSAREMRGGSGNTIYF | TRBJ1-3 | TRBV20-1 | NA | NA
TGCGCCAGCAGTGAATCCCCGACAGCCACAGATACGCAGTATTTT | CASSESPTATDTQYF | TRBJ2-3 | TRBV10-1 | few | NA
TGTGCCAGCAGCCCCAGGGGGGCAGGGTCATATTCAGATACGCAGTATTTT | CASSPRGAGSYSDTQYF | TRBJ2-3 | TRBV7-2 | NA | NA
TGCAGTGCTAGGGTTGGACAGGGGGCTCTAGCCGAGCAGTACTTC | CSARVGQGALAEQYF | TRBJ2-7 | TRBV20-1 | NA | TRBD1
TGCAGTGCTAGAGATCGACTGACAGCCTACGAGCAGTACTTC | CSARDRLTAYEQYF | TRBJ2-7 | TRBV20-1 | once | NA
TGTGCCAGCAGTGATATAGAGGGAGAGACCCAGTACTTC | CASSDIEGETQYF | TRBJ2-5 | TRBV6-6 | NA | NA
TGTGCCAGCAGCCGTCTAGGGTCCGGGGAGCTGTTTTTT | CASSRLGSGELFF | TRBJ2-2 | TRBV7-6 | NA | NA
TGTGCCAGCTCACCACGCCGGTCGGGCAATCAGCCCCAGCATTTT | CASSPRRSGNQPQHF | TRBJ1-5 | TRBV18 | NA | NA
TGCAGCGTTGAGGGGCCTAGCTCCTACAATGAGCAGTACTTC | CSVEGPSSYNEQYF | TRBJ2-7 | TRBV29-1 | NA | NA
TGTGCCATCGGGGGACTAGCGGGCTACGAGCAGTACTTC | CAIGGLAGYEQYF | TRBJ2-7 | TRBV10-3 | few | TRBD2
TGTGCCAGCAGCTGGACAGCTCGAAATGAAAAACTGTTTTTT | CASSWTARNEKLFF | TRBJ1-4 | TRBV28 | NA | NA
TGTGCCAGCAGCTTAGTGGCCTCAGGGGGCATCATATCCAAAAACATTCTGTACTTC | CASSLVASGGIISKNILYF | TRBJ2-4 | TRBV7-6 | NA | TRBD1
TGTGCCACCCAGTACGAGCAGTACTTC | CATQYEQYF | TRBJ2-7 | TRBV27 | NA | NA
TGTGCCAGCAGGCCCGGGACTAGCCCCAATGAGCAGTTCTTC | CASRPGTSPNEQFF | TRBJ2-1 | TRBV5-5 | few | TRBD2
TGCGCCAGCAGCCTGGACAGGGGCGACGACAATGAGCAGTTCTTC | CASSLDRGDDNEQFF | TRBJ2-1 | TRBV5-1 | NA | TRBD1
TGCAGTGCTAGGAGAGCGGGGGCCGGAAGAGAGACCCAGTACTTC | CSARRAGAGRETQYF | TRBJ2-5 | TRBV20-1 | NA | TRBD2
TGCAGTGCTAGAGCGACTAGTGGTACCTACAATGAGCAGTTCTTC | CSARATSGTYNEQFF | TRBJ2-1 | TRBV20-1 | NA | NA
TGTGCCATCAGAGAACCGGGACAGGGGGCTCAGTTCTTC | CAIREPGQGAQFF | TRBJ2-1 | TRBV10-3 | few | TRBD1
TGCAGTGCTAGAGAGGCGGGGCAGGGGAACTACGAGCAGTACTTC | CSAREAGQGNYEQYF | TRBJ2-7 | TRBV20-1 | NA | NA
TGTGCCAGCAGCCCTCGAGCGGGAGCCCAAGAGACCCAGTACTTC | CASSPRAGAQETQYF | TRBJ2-5 | TRBV7-2 | NA | TRBD2
TGTGCCAGCAGCTCCCGCCCCCCGGGACAGGGGCCCCCCAAGGGCTACAATGAGCAGTTCTTC | CASSSRPPGQGPPKGYNEQFF | TRBJ2-1 | TRBV9 | few | TRBD1
TGTGCCAGCAGCTTAGTAGACAAGTCCCCCTACAATGAGCAGTTCTTC | CASSLVDKSPYNEQFF | TRBJ2-1 | TRBV7-2 | NA | NA
TGTGCCAGCAGAACTACAACCTCTGGGGCCAACGTCCTGACTTTC | CASRTTTSGANVLTF | TRBJ2-6 | TRBV12-3/TRBV12-4 | NA | NA
TGCAGCGTTGTTGATGGGGGAGGTGAGACCCAGTACTTC | CSVVDGGGETQYF | TRBJ2-5 | TRBV29-1 | few | NA
TGTGCCAGCAGCGTAGAGGCGGTGAGCTCCTACGAGCAGTACTTC | CASSVEAVSSYEQYF | TRBJ2-7 | TRBV9 | NA | NA
TGTGCCAGCAGTTTCCAGGGGCGGCATTCACCCCTCCACTTT | CASSFQGRHSPLHF | TRBJ1-6 | TRBV12-3/TRBV12-4 | few | NA
TGTGTCAGCAGCCGGACCAGGGACGGAAAGCAGTTCTTC | CVSSRTRDGKQFF | TRBJ2-1 | TRBV3-1 | once | NA
TGTGCCAGCACGTCAGGGCTTGGCAATCAGCCCCAGCATTTT | CASTSGLGNQPQHF | TRBJ1-5 | TRBV27 | once | NA
TGTGCCAGCAGCTTAGGGGCATCCTCTAGCACAGATACGCAGTATTTT | CASSLGASSSTDTQYF | TRBJ2-3 | TRBV7-2 | NA | NA
TGCGCCAGCAGCCCGCAAGGGGGGTACCAAGAGACCCAGTTCTTC | CASSPQGGYQETQFF | TRBJ2-1 | TRBV4-3 | NA | NA
TGTGCCAGCAGCTTAGTAACAGGGGGAACCGGGGATCTGTTTTTT | CASSLVTGGTGDLFF | TRBJ2-2 | TRBV11-2 | NA | TRBD1
TGTGCCAGCAGTCCGCATTTAGCGGGAGACGATGAGCAGTTCTTC | CASSPHLAGDDEQFF | TRBJ2-1 | TRBV27 | few | TRBD2
TGTGCCACCAGTGAAGCCCGGAATGAGCAGTTCTTC | CATSEARNEQFF | TRBJ2-1 | TRBV24-1 | many | NA
TGCAGTAAAACAGACAGAGACACTGAAGCTTTCTTT | CSKTDRDTEAFF | TRBJ1-1 | TRBV20-1 | NA | NA